The 32 T cell receptor beta chains below all came from one sample that was sequenced in a study of OX40 agonist ivuxolimab in advanced cancers. Assay used: immunoSEQ multiplex PCR; TCRdb lists only in-frame clones, some missing. The sample carries around 100,000 clones, just over 90% recorded once. The starting material was CD4+ or CD8+ T cells sorted from blood, obtained in a trial of the OX40 agonist ivuxolimab. Every receptor here comes from an adult with an advanced solid tumor such as melanoma, head and neck, liver or kidney cancer.

V usage is TRBV18 and J usage is TRBJ2-5, with TRBD2 matching 13 bases. The length of the CDR3 is 15 residues. Germline assignment: CDR1 KGHSH and CDR2 LQKENI. Trimming took 5 bases from V and 1 from J; bases not matched to a gene: 1. CDR3 sequence (DNA): TGTGCCAGCTCAGGGACTAGCGGGGTCCAAGAGACCCAGTACTTC. The encoded protein is CASSGTSGVQETQYF. The full variable domain, its missing parts supplied by reference TRBV18 and TRBJ2-5, is NAGVMQNPRHLVRRRGQEARLRCSPMKGHSHVYWYRQLPEEGLKFMVYLQKENIIDESGMPKERFSAEFPKEGPSILRIQQVVRGDSAAYFCASSGTSGVQETQYFGPGTRLLVL.

The chain employs TRBV4-3 and TRBJ2-3; the match to TRBD1 covers 7 bases. Germline CDR1 reads LGHNA; CDR2 reads YSLEER. V shed 4 bases, J shed 6 bases, and the junction held 7 bases outside the gene matches. The CDR3 covers 14 residues. In DNA, the CDR3 is TGCGCCAGCAGCCTAACAGGGGTAGGGGATACGCAGTATTTT. As protein: CASSLTGVGDTQYF.

This sequence joins TRBV19 and TRBJ2-5; D is unresolved. Trimming removed 0 bases from V and 5 bases from J, with 7 bases in between. Germline V gives CDR1 LNHDA, CDR2 SQIVND (reference sequence). The CDR3 contains 13 residues. As DNA, the CDR3 is TGTGCCAGTAGTATAGATTCCCTGGAGACCCAGTACTTC. It encodes CASSIDSLETQYF.

The chain has TRBV4-1 and TRBJ1-4, with 7 bases lining up with TRBD1. V lost 2 bases and J lost 8; bases outside the gene matches: 8. Germline V gene data show CDR1 as MGHRA and CDR2 as YSYEKL. This CDR3 is built from 15 residues. CDR3 amino acids: CASSQQGVVGEKLFF. The CDR3 region has the DNA TGCGCCAGCAGCCAACAGGGGGTCGTAGGGGAAAAACTGTTTTTT.

The chain has TRBV6-1 and TRBJ1-2, with 10 bases matching TRBD1. Germline assignment: CDR1 MNHNS and CDR2 SASEGT. The CDR3 totals 15 residues. J was trimmed by 4 bases and V by 1 base; bases with no gene match: 3. As DNA, the CDR3 is TGTGCCAGCAGTGAAGGGACAGGGGGAGTCTATGGCTACACCTTC. This gives the protein CASSEGTGGVYGYTF.

This clone was counted between two and nine times. DNA for the CDR3: TGTGCCTGGAGTATCCACAGACAGACAACTAATGAAAAACTGTTTTTT. It translates to CAWSIHRQTTNEKLFF. The chain combines TRBV30 with TRBJ1-4, with D possibly TRBD1 on 5 matching bases. V was cut by 2 bases and J by 0 bases, with 13 bases left in between. Germline-derived CDR1 and CDR2 are GTSNPN and SVGIG (reference sequence). This CDR3 has 16 amino acids.

The genes are TRBV5-6 and TRBJ2-2, with no clear D. This CDR3 has 13 residues. Per germline, CDR1 SGHDT and CDR2 YYEEEE. Trimming pared 0 bases from V and 6 bases from J, leaving 6 bases between. Written as DNA, the CDR3 is TGTGCCAGCAGCTTGGTAGCATCCGGGGAGCTGTTTTTT. It encodes CASSLVASGELFF.

This clone was recorded only once. The chain couples TRBV7-2 to TRBJ2-3, with D possibly matching TRBD2 (6 bases). CDR1 is SGHTA and CDR2 is FQGNSA in the germline V gene. Trimming removed 5 bases from V and 2 bases from J, with 17 bases in between. CDR3 size: 16 residues. The CDR3 DNA is TGTGCCAGCAGCCCTAGCGTGGCGGGTCTCACAGATACGCAGTATTTT. Translated, it gives CASSPSVAGLTDTQYF.

The chain carries TRBV5-4 and TRBJ2-7; 8 bases are a match to TRBD1. CDR3 length: 15 amino acids. Germline CDR1 reads SGHNT; CDR2 reads YYREEE (reference sequence). V was clipped by 3 bases and J by 4 bases; unmatched bases: 9. In DNA, the CDR3 is TGTGCCAGCAGCTCCCAGGGGGCGCGACAATACGAGCAGTACTTC. As protein: CASSSQGARQYEQYF.

Turning to this clone: Different DNA sequences within this sample yield the same CDR3. V is TRBV18 and J is TRBJ2-7; D not certain. From germline, CDR1 is KGHSH and CDR2 LQKENI. This CDR3 spans 13 amino acids. V dropped 2 bases and J dropped 2 bases, with 7 bases sitting between them. CDR3 protein: CASSPDRAYEQYF. CDR3 bases: TGTGCCAGCTCACCAGACCGTGCCTACGAGCAGTACTTC.

V and J are TRBV6-1 and TRBJ2-5; no clear D. The tail of the sequence fits TRBJ2-7 better, so the J call may be wrong. CDR3 length: 15 residues. Germline assignment: CDR1 MNHNS and CDR2 SASEGT. CDR3 DNA sequence: TGTGCCAGCAGTGAATTCCTGGAGAGCAGCTACGAGCAGTACTTC. Its translation: CASSEFLESSYEQYF.

V gene TRBV19 combines with J gene TRBJ2-1; maybe TRBD1 (6 bases). The length of the CDR3 is 15 residues. Germline V gene lookup returns CDR1 LNHDA and CDR2 SQIVND (reference sequence). The V and J ends lost 0 bases and 9 bases respectively, with 15 bases between them. The CDR3 nucleotides are TGTGCCAGTAGTATAGATCTAGGACAGACAAGTGAGCAGTTCTTC. As protein: CASSIDLGQTSEQFF. Variable domain in full (rest from reference TRBV19 and TRBJ2-1): DGGITQSPKYLFRKEGQNVTLSCEQNLNHDAMYWYRQDPGQGLRLIYYSQIVNDFQKGDIAEGYSVSREKKESFPLTVTSAQKNPTAFYLCASSIDLGQTSEQFFGPGTRLTVL.

The rearrangement joins TRBV4-2 to TRBJ2-2, with TRBD2 matching 10 bases. The germline V gene encodes CDR1 LGHNA and CDR2 YNFKEQ. With V trimmed by 2 bases and J by 4 bases, 10 bases remained unmatched. The CDR3 extends over 18 amino acids. The CDR3 here is CASSQTPGTSEGTGELFF. The CDR3 DNA reads TGTGCCAGCAGCCAAACACCCGGGACTAGCGAGGGCACCGGGGAGCTGTTTTTT.

The chain recombines TRBV29-1 with TRBJ2-1; 9 positions agree with TRBD1. J gave up 4 bases and V 0 bases, and 13 bases lay outside the gene matches. The CDR3 spans 18 residues. Germline V CDR1 and CDR2: SQVTM, ANQGSEA. The CDR3 nucleotides read TGCAGCGTTGAAGACCGGACAGGGGTGCTTTTGGGTTACAATGAGCAGTTCTTC. This encodes CSVEDRTGVLLGYNEQFF.

V usage is TRBV19 and J usage is TRBJ2-5, with D tentatively TRBD1 (5 bases). The CDR3 is 14 amino acids. The germline V and J ends were trimmed by 5 bases and 5 bases, with 15 bases remaining between them. Germline V CDR1 and CDR2: LNHDA, SQIVND (reference sequence). The CDR3 sequence is CASSPQGPSETQYF. Written as DNA, the CDR3 is TGTGCCAGTAGTCCGCAGGGTCCCTCGGAGACCCAGTACTTC.

The gene calls are TRBV6-5 and TRBJ2-5; 8 bases fit TRBD1. This CDR3 contains 16 residues. The V segment lost 2 bases and the J segment 5 bases; nucleotides outside the gene matches: 10. Germline V CDR1 and CDR2: MNHEY, SVGAGI. For the CDR3, the DNA is TGTGCCAGCAGTTACCGGGCTGGACAGGGTAGGGAGACCCAGTACTTC. Translation: CASSYRAGQGRETQYF.

The chain has TRBV9 and TRBJ2-3, with 8 nucleotides matching TRBD2. CDR1 and CDR2 from the germline V gene are SGDLS and YYNGEE. This CDR3 region has 16 residues. V lost 3 bases and J lost 6; bases outside the gene matches: 12. The CDR3 DNA sequence: TGTGCCAGCAGCGAAGTTGGGGGACTAGTTCTGGATACGCAGTATTTT. It codes for CASSEVGGLVLDTQYF.

The chain has TRBV7-2 and TRBJ1-5; the D is unclear. The V and J ends lost 2 bases and 4 bases respectively, with 9 bases between them. From germline, CDR1 is SGHTA and CDR2 FQGNSA. The CDR3 consists of 14 residues. The CDR3 loop reads CASSLWGGNQPQHF. In DNA, the CDR3 is TGTGCCAGCAGCTTATGGGGAGGGAATCAGCCCCAGCATTTT.

This clone has only one observation. The chain combines TRBV5-4 with TRBJ1-1, with no clear D. The CDR3 runs to 14 residues. Germline V gives CDR1 SGHNT, CDR2 YYREEE (reference sequence). The ends were cut back, 0 bases at V and 1 base at J, with 7 bases in the middle. In DNA form, the CDR3 reads TGTGCCAGCAGCTTGGCCAGGTCGAACACTGAAGCTTTCTTT. It codes for CASSLARSNTEAFF. The full variable domain, its missing parts supplied by reference TRBV5-4 and TRBJ1-1, is ETGVTQSPTHLIKTRGQQVTLRCSSQSGHNTVSWYQQALGQGPQFIFQYYREEENGRGNFPPRFSGLQFPNYSSELNVNALELDDSALYLCASSLARSNTEAFFGQGTRLTVV.

This rearrangement joins TRBV5-6 to TRBJ1-1, with 7 positions matching TRBD1. Germline lookup yields CDR1 SGHDT and CDR2 YYEEEE. The J segment lost 7 bases and the V segment lost 3 bases, leaving 15 bases of the junction unmatched. The CDR3 totals 16 residues. The chain's CDR3 is CASSWRNTGEGGEAFF. CDR3 DNA: TGTGCCAGCAGCTGGAGAAACACAGGGGAGGGAGGTGAAGCTTTCTTT.

The genes are TRBV6-6 and TRBJ1-5; D uncertain. V gave up 2 bases and J gave up 2 bases, with 10 bases separating them. Germline V gene lookup returns CDR1 MNHNY and CDR2 SVGAGI (reference sequence). The CDR3 length is 15 residues. CDR3 protein: CASSYRVVGNQPQHF. Written as DNA, the CDR3 is TGTGCCAGCAGTTACCGAGTAGTTGGCAATCAGCCCCAGCATTTT.

The chain is built from TRBV28 and TRBJ1-2; D gene ambiguous. The CDR3 spans 11 residues. Germline CDR1 and CDR2: MDHEN and SYDVKM. V was cut by 4 bases and J by 9 bases, with 9 bases left in between. The CDR3 DNA sequence: TGTGCCAGCAGTTGGGGTCAACGCTACACCTTC. Its translation: CASSWGQRYTF.

The rearrangement uses TRBV7-8 and TRBJ1-5; D gene ambiguous. Germline CDR1 SGHVS, CDR2 FQNEAQ. Trimming stripped 0 bases from V and 1 base from J, with 7 bases between. The CDR3 totals 15 residues. CDR3 region: CASSLALVSNQPQHF. CDR3 bases: TGTGCCAGCAGCTTAGCCCTGGTGAGCAATCAGCCCCAGCATTTT.

This chain connects TRBV5-1 to TRBJ2-5; 7 nucleotides line up with TRBD2. This CDR3 spans 15 amino acids. In germline, CDR1 is SGHRS, CDR2 YFSETQ. The V and J ends lost 0 bases and 4 bases, in that order; junction bases with no gene match: 6. The CDR3 sequence is CASSLAGGSRETQYF. In nucleotides, the CDR3 is TGCGCCAGCAGCTTGGCCGGGGGGTCGCGAGAGACCCAGTACTTC.

The CDR3: CASSLGGGATDTQYF. In DNA, the CDR3 is TGTGCCAGCAGTTTAGGGGGGGGCGCAACAGATACGCAGTATTTT. This rearrangement joins TRBV28 to TRBJ2-3; D possibly corresponds to TRBD2 (7 bases). The ends were cut back, 2 bases at V and 3 bases at J, with 12 bases in the middle. The CDR3 runs to 15 residues. In germline, CDR1 is MDHEN, CDR2 SYDVKM.

The chain joins TRBV5-4 to TRBJ2-7, with D unclear. This CDR3 has 12 amino acids. The germline CDR1 and CDR2 sequences are SGHNT and YYREEE (reference sequence). Trimming stripped 4 bases from V and 7 bases from J, with 12 bases between. The CDR3 protein is CASSTTTGEQYF. In DNA, the CDR3 is TGTGCCAGCAGCACTACAACCGGGGAGCAGTACTTC.

The CDR3 spells CASSSGFFPLEQYF. CDR3 nucleotides: TGTGCCAGCAGTTCCGGCTTCTTCCCCCTCGAGCAGTACTTC. The gene calls are TRBV6-6 and TRBJ2-7, with D unresolved. Per germline, CDR1 MNHNY and CDR2 SVGAGI (reference sequence). The CDR3 runs 14 residues. Between the trimmed V and J ends, which lost 4 bases and 6 bases, there was a span of 16 bases.

This clone was seen more than once but under ten times. V usage is TRBV28 and J usage is TRBJ2-7; no reliable D call. The germline V and J ends were trimmed by 5 bases and 7 bases, with 9 bases remaining between them. The CDR3 is made up of 11 amino acids. The germline V gene has CDR1 MDHEN and CDR2 SYDVKM. CDR3 loop: CASSLQLEQYF. CDR3 coding DNA: TGTGCCAGCAGTCTACAGCTAGAGCAGTACTTC.

The chain employs TRBV9 and TRBJ2-1, with 7 bases identical to TRBD2. This CDR3 comprises 16 residues. J lost 6 bases, V lost 4 bases, and 13 bases had no gene match. From germline, CDR1 is SGDLS and CDR2 YYNGEE. CDR3 nucleotide sequence: TGTGCCAGCAGCCCTACTCTAGGGGAGGGCCTCAATGAGCAGTTCTTC. It encodes CASSPTLGEGLNEQFF.

This chain connects TRBV29-1 to TRBJ1-4, with 8 bases aligning to TRBD1. V trimming: 6 bases; J trimming: 7 bases; junction bases outside the gene matches: 7. The CDR3 length is 13 residues. Per the germline V gene, CDR1 is SQVTM and CDR2 is ANQGSEA. The CDR3 spells CSVMTGTGEKLFF. The CDR3 DNA reads TGCAGCGTCATGACAGGGACAGGTGAAAAACTGTTTTTT.

The chain has TRBV9 and TRBJ2-5; maybe TRBD1 (6 bases). The J call may be mistaken, given a closer DNA end match to TRBJ2-7. The length of the CDR3 is 14 residues. Germline CDR1 and CDR2: SGDLS and YYNGEE. The CDR3, as DNA: TGTGCCAGCAGCGTAGAAGCACAGGGTAGCGAGCAGTACTTC. It yields the protein CASSVEAQGSEQYF.

V gene TRBV7-2 combines with J gene TRBJ2-1, with 8 bases lining up with TRBD2. This CDR3 has 17 residues. Germline CDR1 is SGHTA and CDR2 is FQGNSA. The J segment lost 0 bases and the V segment lost 1 base, leaving 5 bases of the junction unmatched. CDR3 DNA sequence: TGTGCCAGCAGCTTAGGGTCCGGGACTAGCTCCTACAATGAGCAGTTCTTC. It is translated as CASSLGSGTSSYNEQFF.